This entry features one T cell receptor (beta chain) sequence. The antigen is unknown. Unique molecular identifiers were present on the cDNA, and a universal primer site came from template switching. MiXCR, run by TCRdb on the 5' RACE reads, gives a single entry per CDR3 protein. The sample contains hundreds of thousands of distinct CDR3 sequences, around 5.7% of which appear only once. The V gene's germline CDR1 is DFQATT and CDR2 SNEGSKA (reference sequence). Trimming removed 2 bases from V and 3 bases from J, with 11 bases in between. CDR3 length equals 14 residues. The source of the sample is a study of identical twins. Whole-study findings and limits: For out-of-frame alpha sequences shared by twins, low generation probability was in excess. Within beta out-of-frame sequences, the excess sharing observed between twins was weaker. The conclusions drew on cross-sectional statistical analysis instead of tracking the same donors.

The clonotype comes from a man aged 18 to 30 in good health. The chain has TRBV20-1 and TRBJ1-5; D call uncertain. Sequenced input: naive T cells sorted from blood. The CDR3 loop reads CSARTREFNQPQHF. The DNA of the CDR3 is TGCAGTGCTAGAACCCGTGAATTCAATCAGCCCCAGCATTTT.